The entry below gives a single T cell receptor (beta chain) sequence along with its context. The data stem from a study of blood T cell repertoires in COVID-19. Overall study context: Samples representing acute and convalescent COVID-19 were sourced from the United States, Italy and Spain. From T cells, B-cell-depleted T cells, or PBMCs came the material, which was cDNA or gDNA.

The authors' processing: Scientists estimated how many nucleated cells there were by amplifying reference gene primers. Profiled with immunoSEQ multiplex PCR; TCRdb holds only in-frame clones, not every one. The V and J calls and the clone size are those of that table, but D and trimming were determined from the DNA. The sample has over 200,000 clones; around 83% are singletons. The clonotype comes from a man older than 75 with acute or convalescent COVID-19. The sample taken for sequencing was peripheral blood.

CDR3 nucleotides: TGCAGCGTTGCGACAGTGAACACTGAAGCTTTCTTT. As protein: CSVATVNTEAFF. The J gene is TRBJ1-1, the V gene TRBV29-1, with D possibly being TRBD1 (5 bases). Between the trimmed V and J ends, which lost 4 bases and 0 bases, there was a span of 6 bases. The CDR3 has 12 amino acids. Germline assignment: CDR1 SQVTM and CDR2 ANQGSEA.